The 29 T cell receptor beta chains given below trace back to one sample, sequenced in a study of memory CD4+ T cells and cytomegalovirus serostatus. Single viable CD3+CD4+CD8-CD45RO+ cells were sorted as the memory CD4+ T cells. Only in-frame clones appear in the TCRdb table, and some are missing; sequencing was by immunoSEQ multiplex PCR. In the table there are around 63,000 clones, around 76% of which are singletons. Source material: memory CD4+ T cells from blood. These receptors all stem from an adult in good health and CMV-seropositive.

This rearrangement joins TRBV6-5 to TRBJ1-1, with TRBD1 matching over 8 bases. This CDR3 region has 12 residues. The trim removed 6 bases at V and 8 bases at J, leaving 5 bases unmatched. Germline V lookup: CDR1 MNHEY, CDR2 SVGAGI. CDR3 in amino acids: CASSSGGFEAFF. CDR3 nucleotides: TGTGCCAGCAGCTCAGGGGGCTTCGAAGCTTTCTTT.

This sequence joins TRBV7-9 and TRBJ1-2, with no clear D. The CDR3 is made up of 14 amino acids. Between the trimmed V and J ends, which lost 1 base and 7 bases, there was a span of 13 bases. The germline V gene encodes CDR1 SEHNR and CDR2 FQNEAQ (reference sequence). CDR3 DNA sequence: TGTGCCAGCAGCTTAGAAGGCCCCTTTTTTGGCTACACCTTC. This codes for CASSLEGPFFGYTF.

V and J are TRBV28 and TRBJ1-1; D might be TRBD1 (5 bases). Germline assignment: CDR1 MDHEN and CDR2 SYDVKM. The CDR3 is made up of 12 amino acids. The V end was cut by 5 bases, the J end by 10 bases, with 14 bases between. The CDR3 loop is CASSRQEGVAFF. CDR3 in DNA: TGTGCCAGCAGTAGGCAGGAAGGGGTAGCTTTCTTT.

The CDR3 here is CASSPSTGLSGYTF. The CDR3 bases are TGCGCCAGCAGCCCATCGACAGGGCTCAGTGGCTACACCTTC. V is TRBV5-1 and J is TRBJ1-2, with 7 positions matching TRBD1. Germline V gene sequence: CDR1 SGHRS, CDR2 YFSETQ. Trimming cost V 4 bases and J 7 bases; bases outside gene matches: 10. The CDR3 consists of 14 residues. The entire variable domain, with the rest obtained from reference TRBV5-1 and TRBJ1-2, is as follows: KAGVTQTPRYLIKTRGQQVTLSCSPISGHRSVSWYQQTPGQGLQFLFEYFSETQRNKGNFPGRFSGRQFSNSRSEMNVSTLELGDSALYLCASSPSTGLSGYTFGSGTRLTVV.

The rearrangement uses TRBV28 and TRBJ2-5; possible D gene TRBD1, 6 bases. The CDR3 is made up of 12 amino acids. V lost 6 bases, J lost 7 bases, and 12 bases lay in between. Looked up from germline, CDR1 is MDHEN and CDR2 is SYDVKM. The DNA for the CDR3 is TGTGCCAGCAGGACACCAGGGGCGACCCAGTACTTC. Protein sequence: CASRTPGATQYF.

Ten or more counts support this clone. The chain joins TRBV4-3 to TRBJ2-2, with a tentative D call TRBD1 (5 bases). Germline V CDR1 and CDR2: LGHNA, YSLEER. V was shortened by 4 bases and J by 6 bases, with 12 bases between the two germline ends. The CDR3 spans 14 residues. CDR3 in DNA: TGCGCCAGCAGCCTCTTCAGGGTCCCCGGGGAGCTGTTTTTT. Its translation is CASSLFRVPGELFF.

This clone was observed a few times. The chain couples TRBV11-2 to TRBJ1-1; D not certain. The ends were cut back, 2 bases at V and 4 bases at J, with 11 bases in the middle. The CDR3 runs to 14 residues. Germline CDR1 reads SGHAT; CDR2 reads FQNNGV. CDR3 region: CASSLIPSGTEAFF. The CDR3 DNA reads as TGTGCCAGCAGCTTAATCCCTTCGGGCACTGAAGCTTTCTTT.

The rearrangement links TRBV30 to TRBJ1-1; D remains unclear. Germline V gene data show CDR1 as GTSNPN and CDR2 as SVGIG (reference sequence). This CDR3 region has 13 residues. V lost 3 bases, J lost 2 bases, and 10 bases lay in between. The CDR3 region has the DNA TGTGCCTGGAGGGTACAGACTAACACTGAAGCTTTCTTT. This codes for CAWRVQTNTEAFF.

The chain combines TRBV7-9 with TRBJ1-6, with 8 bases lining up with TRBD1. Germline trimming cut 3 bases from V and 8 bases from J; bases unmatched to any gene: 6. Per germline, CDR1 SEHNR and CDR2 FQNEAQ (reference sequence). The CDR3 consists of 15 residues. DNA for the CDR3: TGTGCCAGCAGCTTGATGGGACAGGACGATTCACCCCTCCACTTT. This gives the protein CASSLMGQDDSPLHF.

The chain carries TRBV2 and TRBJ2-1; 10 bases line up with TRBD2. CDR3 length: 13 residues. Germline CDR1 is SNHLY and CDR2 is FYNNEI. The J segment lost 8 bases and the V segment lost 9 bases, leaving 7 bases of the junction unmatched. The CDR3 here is CARASGGEYEQFF. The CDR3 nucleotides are TGTGCCAGAGCGAGCGGGGGGGAGTATGAGCAGTTCTTC. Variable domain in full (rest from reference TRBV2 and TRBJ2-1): EPEVTQTPSHQVTQMGQEVILRCVPISNHLYFYWYRQILGQKVEFLVSFYNNEISEKSEIFDDQFSVERPDGSNFTLKIRSTKLEDSAMYFCARASGGEYEQFFGPGTRLTVL.

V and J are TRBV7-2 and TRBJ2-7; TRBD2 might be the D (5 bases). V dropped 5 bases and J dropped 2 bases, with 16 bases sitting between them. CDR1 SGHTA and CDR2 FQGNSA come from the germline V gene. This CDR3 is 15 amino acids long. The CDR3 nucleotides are TGTGCCAGCAGCCCCCGTGGGAGTGGGCCCTACGAGCAGTACTTC. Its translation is CASSPRGSGPYEQYF.

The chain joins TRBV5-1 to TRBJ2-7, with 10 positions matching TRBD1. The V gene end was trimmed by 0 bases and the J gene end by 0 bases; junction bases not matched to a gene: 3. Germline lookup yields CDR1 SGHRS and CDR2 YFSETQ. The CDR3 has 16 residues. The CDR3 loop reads CASSLEGQGHSYEQYF. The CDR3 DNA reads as TGCGCCAGCAGCTTGGAGGGACAGGGGCACTCCTACGAGCAGTACTTC. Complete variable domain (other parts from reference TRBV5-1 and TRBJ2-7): KAGVTQTPRYLIKTRGQQVTLSCSPISGHRSVSWYQQTPGQGLQFLFEYFSETQRNKGNFPGRFSGRQFSNSRSEMNVSTLELGDSALYLCASSLEGQGHSYEQYFGPGTRLTVT.

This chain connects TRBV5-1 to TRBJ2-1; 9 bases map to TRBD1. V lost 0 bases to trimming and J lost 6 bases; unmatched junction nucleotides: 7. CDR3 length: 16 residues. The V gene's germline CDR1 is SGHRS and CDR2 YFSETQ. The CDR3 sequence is CASSLAGQGPVNEQFF. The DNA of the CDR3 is TGCGCCAGCAGCTTGGCCGGACAGGGGCCGGTCAATGAGCAGTTCTTC.

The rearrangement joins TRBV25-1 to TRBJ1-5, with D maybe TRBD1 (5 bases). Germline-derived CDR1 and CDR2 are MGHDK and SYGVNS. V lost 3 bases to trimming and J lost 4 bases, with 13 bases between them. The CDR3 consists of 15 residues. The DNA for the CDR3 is TGTGCCAGCAGTGAGGGACTCAGTTTTAATCAGCCCCAGCATTTT. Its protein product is CASSEGLSFNQPQHF. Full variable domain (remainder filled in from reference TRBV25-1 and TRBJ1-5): EADIYQTPRYLVIGTGKKITLECSQTMGHDKMYWYQQDPGMELHLIHYSYGVNSTEKGDLSSESTVSRIRTEHFPLTLESARPSHTSQYLCASSEGLSFNQPQHFGDGTRLSIL.

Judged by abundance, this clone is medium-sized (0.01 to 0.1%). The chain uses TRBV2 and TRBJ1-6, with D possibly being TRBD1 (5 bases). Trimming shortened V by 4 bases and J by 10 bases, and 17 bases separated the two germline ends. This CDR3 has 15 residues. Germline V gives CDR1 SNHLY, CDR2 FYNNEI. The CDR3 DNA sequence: TGTGCCAGCAGTGGCCCGCAGGGAGGAAGGTCACCCCTCCACTTT. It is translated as CASSGPQGGRSPLHF.

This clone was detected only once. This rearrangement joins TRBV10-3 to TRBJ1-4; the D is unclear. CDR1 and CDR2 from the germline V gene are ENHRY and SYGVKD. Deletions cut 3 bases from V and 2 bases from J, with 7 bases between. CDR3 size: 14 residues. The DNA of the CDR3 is TGTGCCATCAGTGATGGGAACACTAATGAAAAACTGTTTTTT. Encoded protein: CAISDGNTNEKLFF.

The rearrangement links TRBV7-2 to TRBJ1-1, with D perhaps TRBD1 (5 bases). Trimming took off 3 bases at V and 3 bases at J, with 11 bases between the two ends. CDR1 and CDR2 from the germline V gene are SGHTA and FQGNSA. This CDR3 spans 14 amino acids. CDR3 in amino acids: CASSFRVMDTEAFF. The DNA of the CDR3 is TGTGCCAGCAGCTTCAGGGTAATGGACACTGAAGCTTTCTTT.

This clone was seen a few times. In DNA, the CDR3 is TGTGCCAGCAGCTCAGGGGGACAGGTCGATGCAACTAATGAAAAACTGTTTTTT. Protein product: CASSSGGQVDATNEKLFF. The chain has TRBV5-4 and TRBJ1-4, with 8 bases matching TRBD1. CDR1 and CDR2 (germline): SGHNT, YYREEE (reference sequence). Trimming cost V 3 bases and J 0 bases; bases outside gene matches: 10. There are 18 residues in the CDR3.

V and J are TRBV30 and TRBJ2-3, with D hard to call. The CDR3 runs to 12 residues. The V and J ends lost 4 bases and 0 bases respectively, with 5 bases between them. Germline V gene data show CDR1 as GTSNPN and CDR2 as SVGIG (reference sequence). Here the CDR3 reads CAWTYSTDTQYF. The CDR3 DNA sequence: TGTGCCTGGACTTATAGCACAGATACGCAGTATTTT.

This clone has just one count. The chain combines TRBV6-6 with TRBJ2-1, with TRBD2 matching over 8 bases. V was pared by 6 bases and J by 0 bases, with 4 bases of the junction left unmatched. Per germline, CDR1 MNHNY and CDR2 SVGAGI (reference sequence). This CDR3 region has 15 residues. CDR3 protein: CASRGGGSSYNEQFF. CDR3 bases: TGTGCCAGCAGAGGCGGGGGGAGCTCCTACAATGAGCAGTTCTTC.

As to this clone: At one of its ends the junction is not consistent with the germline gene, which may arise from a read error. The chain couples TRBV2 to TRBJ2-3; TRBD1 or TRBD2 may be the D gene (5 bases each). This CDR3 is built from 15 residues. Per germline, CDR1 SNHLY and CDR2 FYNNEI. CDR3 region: CASREGDRRTDTQYF. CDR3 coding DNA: TGTGCCAGCAGAGAAGGGGACCGTCGCACAGATACGCAGTATTTT. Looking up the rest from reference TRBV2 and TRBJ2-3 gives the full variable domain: EPEVTQTPSHQVTQMGQEVILRCVPISNHLYFYWYRQILGQKVEFLVSFYNNEISEKSEIFDDQFSVERPDGSNFTLKIRSTKLEDSAMYFCASREGDRRTDTQYFGPGTRLTVL.

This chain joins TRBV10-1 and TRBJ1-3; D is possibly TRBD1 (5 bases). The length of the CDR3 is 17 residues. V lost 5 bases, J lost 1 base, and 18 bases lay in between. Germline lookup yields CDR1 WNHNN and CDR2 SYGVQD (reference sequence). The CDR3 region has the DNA TGCGCCAGCAGTCTTAGCCCGCCGGGGGAGTCTGGAAACACCATATATTTT. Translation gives CASSLSPPGESGNTIYF.

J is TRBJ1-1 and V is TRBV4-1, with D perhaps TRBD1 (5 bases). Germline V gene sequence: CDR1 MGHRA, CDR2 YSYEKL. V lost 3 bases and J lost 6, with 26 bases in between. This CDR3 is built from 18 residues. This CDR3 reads CASSQIRDRHRLRPEAFF. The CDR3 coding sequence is TGCGCCAGCAGCCAGATCCGGGACCGGCACAGGTTGAGGCCTGAAGCTTTCTTT.

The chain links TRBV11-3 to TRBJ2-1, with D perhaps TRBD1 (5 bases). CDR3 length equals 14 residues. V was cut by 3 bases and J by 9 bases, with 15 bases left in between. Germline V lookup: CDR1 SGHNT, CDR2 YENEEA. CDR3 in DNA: TGTGCCAGCAGCTTGAAGGGGTGGGGCGGTGAGCAGTTCTTC. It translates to CASSLKGWGGEQFF.

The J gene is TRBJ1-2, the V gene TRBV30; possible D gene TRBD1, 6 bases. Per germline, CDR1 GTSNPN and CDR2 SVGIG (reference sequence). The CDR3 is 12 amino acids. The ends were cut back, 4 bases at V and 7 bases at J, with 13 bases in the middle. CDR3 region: CAWTATGFGYTF. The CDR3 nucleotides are TGTGCCTGGACTGCTACAGGGTTTGGCTACACCTTC. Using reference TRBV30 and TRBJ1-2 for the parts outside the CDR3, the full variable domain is SQTIHQWPATLVQPVGSPLSLECTVEGTSNPNLYWYRQAAGRGLQLLFYSVGIGQISSEVPQNLSASRPQDRQFILSSKKLLLSDSGFYLCAWTATGFGYTFGSGTRLTVV.

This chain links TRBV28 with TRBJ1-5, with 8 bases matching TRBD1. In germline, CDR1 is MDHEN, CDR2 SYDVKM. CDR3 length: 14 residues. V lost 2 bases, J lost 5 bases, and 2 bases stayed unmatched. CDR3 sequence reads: CASSLGTGHQPQHF. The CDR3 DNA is TGTGCCAGCAGTTTAGGGACAGGTCATCAGCCCCAGCATTTT.

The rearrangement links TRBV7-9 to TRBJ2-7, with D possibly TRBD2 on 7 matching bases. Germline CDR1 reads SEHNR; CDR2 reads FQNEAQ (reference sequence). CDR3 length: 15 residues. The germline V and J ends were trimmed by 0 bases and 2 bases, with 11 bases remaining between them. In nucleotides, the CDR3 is TGTGCCAGCAGCTTAGCGGGGGGGGCTACCTACGAGCAGTACTTC. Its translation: CASSLAGGATYEQYF.

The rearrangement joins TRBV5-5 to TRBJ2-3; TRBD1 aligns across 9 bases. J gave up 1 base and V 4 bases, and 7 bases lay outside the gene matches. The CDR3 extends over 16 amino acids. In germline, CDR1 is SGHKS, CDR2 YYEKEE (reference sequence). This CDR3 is CASSPGTGIGTDTQYF. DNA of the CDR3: TGTGCCAGCAGCCCCGGGACAGGGATCGGCACAGATACGCAGTATTTT. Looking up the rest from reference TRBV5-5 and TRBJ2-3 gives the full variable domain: DAGVTQSPTHLIKTRGQQVTLRCSPISGHKSVSWYQQVLGQGPQFIFQYYEKEERGRGNFPDRFSARQFPNYSSELNVNALLLGDSALYLCASSPGTGIGTDTQYFGPGTRLTVL.

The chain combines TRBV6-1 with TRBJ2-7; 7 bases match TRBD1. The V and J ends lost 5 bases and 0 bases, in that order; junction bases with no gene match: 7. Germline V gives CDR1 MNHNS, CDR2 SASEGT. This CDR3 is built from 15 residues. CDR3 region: CASSRTGDSSYEQYF. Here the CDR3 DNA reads TGTGCCAGCAGTCGAACAGGGGACAGCTCCTACGAGCAGTACTTC.